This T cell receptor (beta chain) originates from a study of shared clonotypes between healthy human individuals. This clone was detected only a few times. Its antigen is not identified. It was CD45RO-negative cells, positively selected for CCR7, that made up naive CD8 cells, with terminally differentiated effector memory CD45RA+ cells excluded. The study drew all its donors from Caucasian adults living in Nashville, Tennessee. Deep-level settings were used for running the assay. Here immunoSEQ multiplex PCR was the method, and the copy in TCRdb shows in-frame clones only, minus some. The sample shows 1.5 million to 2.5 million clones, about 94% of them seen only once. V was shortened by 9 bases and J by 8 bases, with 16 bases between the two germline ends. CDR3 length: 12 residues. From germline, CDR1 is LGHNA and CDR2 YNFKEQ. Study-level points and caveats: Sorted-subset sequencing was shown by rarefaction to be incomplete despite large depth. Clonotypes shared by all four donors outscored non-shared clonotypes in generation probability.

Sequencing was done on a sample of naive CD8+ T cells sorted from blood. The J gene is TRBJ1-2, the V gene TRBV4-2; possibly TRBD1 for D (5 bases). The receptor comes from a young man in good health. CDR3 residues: CASGRPGEGYTF. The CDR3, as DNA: TGTGCCAGTGGACGGCCGGGGGAAGGCTACACCTTC.